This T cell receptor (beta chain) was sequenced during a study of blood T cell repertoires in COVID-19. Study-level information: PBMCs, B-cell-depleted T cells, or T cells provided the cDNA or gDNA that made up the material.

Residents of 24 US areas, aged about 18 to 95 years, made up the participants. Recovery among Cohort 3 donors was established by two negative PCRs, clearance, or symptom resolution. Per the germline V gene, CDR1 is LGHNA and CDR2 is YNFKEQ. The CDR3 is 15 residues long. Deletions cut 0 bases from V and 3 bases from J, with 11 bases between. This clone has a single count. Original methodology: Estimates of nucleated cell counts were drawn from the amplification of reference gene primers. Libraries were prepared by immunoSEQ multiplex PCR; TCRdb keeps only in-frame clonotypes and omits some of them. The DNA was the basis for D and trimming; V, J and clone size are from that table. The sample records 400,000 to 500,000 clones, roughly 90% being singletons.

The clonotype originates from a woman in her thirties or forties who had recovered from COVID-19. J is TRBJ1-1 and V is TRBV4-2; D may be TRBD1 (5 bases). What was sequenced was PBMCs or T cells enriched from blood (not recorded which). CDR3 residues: CASSQDQGSDTEAFF. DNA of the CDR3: TGTGCCAGCAGCCAAGACCAGGGTTCGGACACTGAAGCTTTCTTT.